Below, 17 T cell receptor beta chains from the same sample are listed, as sequenced in a study of siplizumab effects on memory and regulatory T cells. Libraries were prepared by immunoSEQ multiplex PCR; TCRdb keeps only in-frame clonotypes and omits some of them. The profile shows more than 60,000 clones, just over 95% of them singletons. The sequenced sample consisted of naive CD8+ T cells sorted from blood. These receptors all come from a human donor in good health.

V gene TRBV2 combines with J gene TRBJ1-2; no definite D call. The ends were cut back, 6 bases at V and 4 bases at J, with 15 bases in the middle. CDR1 is SNHLY, CDR2 FYNNEI, per germline. There are 14 residues in the CDR3. The CDR3: CASSFGLSGYGYTF. The CDR3 nucleotides read TGTGCCAGCAGCTTCGGACTTTCGGGCTATGGCTACACCTTC. Full variable domain (remainder filled in from reference TRBV2 and TRBJ1-2): EPEVTQTPSHQVTQMGQEVILRCVPISNHLYFYWYRQILGQKVEFLVSFYNNEISEKSEIFDDQFSVERPDGSNFTLKIRSTKLEDSAMYFCASSFGLSGYGYTFGSGTRLTVV.

This clone was recorded once. This rearrangement joins TRBV7-6 to TRBJ1-2; D is perhaps TRBD1 (6 bases). The V gene's germline CDR1 is SGHVS and CDR2 FNYEAQ. Trimming pared 1 base from V and 8 bases from J, leaving 11 bases between. The CDR3 totals 13 residues. CDR3 sequence reads: CASSLDPGDGYTF. The DNA of the CDR3 is TGTGCCAGCAGCTTAGATCCAGGGGACGGCTACACCTTC. The whole variable domain, remainder taken from reference TRBV7-6 and TRBJ1-2, is GAGVSQSPRYKVTKRGQDVALRCDPISGHVSLYWYRQALGQGPEFLTYFNYEAQQDKSGLPNDRFSAERPEGSISTLTIQRTEQRDSAMYRCASSLDPGDGYTFGSGTRLTVV.

The CDR3 loop reads CASSPWAGQGYYGYTF. The CDR3 DNA is TGTGCCAGCAGTCCATGGGCTGGACAGGGGTACTATGGCTACACCTTC. The chain is built from TRBV27 and TRBJ1-2, with 9 bases fitting TRBD1. The CDR3 loop spans 16 amino acids. Germline assignment: CDR1 MNHEY and CDR2 SMNVEV (reference sequence). V trimming: 5 bases; J trimming: 3 bases; junction bases outside the gene matches: 10.

The chain joins TRBV7-9 to TRBJ1-1, with 7 bases lining up with TRBD1. Germline V gene sequence: CDR1 SEHNR, CDR2 FQNEAQ (reference sequence). J lost 5 bases, V lost 5 bases, and 8 bases had no gene match. The CDR3 sequence is 14 residues long. CDR3 bases: TGTGCCAGCAGCCCAACGCAGGGGGAAACTGAAGCTTTCTTT. Protein: CASSPTQGETEAFF.

The chain has TRBV13 and TRBJ1-2; no reliable D call. CDR1 is PRHDT, CDR2 FYEKMQ, per germline (reference sequence). The CDR3 runs 12 residues. Trimming pared 1 base from V and 4 bases from J, leaving 4 bases between. The CDR3 sequence: CASSLDTYGYTF. The DNA of the CDR3 is TGTGCCAGCAGCTTAGACACCTATGGCTACACCTTC.

The V call is TRBV4-3, the J call TRBJ1-1; no firm D call. The germline V gene encodes CDR1 LGHNA and CDR2 YSLEER. Trimming cost V 1 base and J 6 bases, with 9 bases left between them. The length of the CDR3 is 13 residues. DNA of the CDR3: TGCGCCAGCAGCCAAGGACTCGGAGCTGAAGCTTTCTTT. Its protein product is CASSQGLGAEAFF.

The V call is TRBV2, the J call TRBJ2-7; 10 nucleotides align to TRBD1. J was trimmed by 3 bases and V by 4 bases; bases with no gene match: 3. The CDR3 covers 14 residues. Germline assignment: CDR1 SNHLY and CDR2 FYNNEI. In DNA, the CDR3 is TGTGCCAGCAGTGTGGGGACAGGGGACTACGAGCAGTACTTC. Residues: CASSVGTGDYEQYF. The complete variable domain, with remaining parts taken from reference TRBV2 and TRBJ2-7, reads EPEVTQTPSHQVTQMGQEVILRCVPISNHLYFYWYRQILGQKVEFLVSFYNNEISEKSEIFDDQFSVERPDGSNFTLKIRSTKLEDSAMYFCASSVGTGDYEQYFGPGTRLTVT.

The rearrangement uses TRBV19 and TRBJ2-7; D is undetermined. The CDR3 consists of 13 residues. Germline V gene lookup returns CDR1 LNHDA and CDR2 SQIVND (reference sequence). Trimming stripped 3 bases from V and 1 base from J, with 7 bases between. The CDR3 sequence: CASSIPSSYEQYF. The CDR3 bases are TGTGCCAGTAGTATCCCCAGTTCCTACGAGCAGTACTTC.

This clone was observed a single time. J is TRBJ2-3 and V is TRBV7-9; 11 bases align to TRBD2. The CDR3 sequence is 14 residues long. The germline V gene has CDR1 SEHNR and CDR2 FQNEAQ (reference sequence). V dropped 1 base and J dropped 6; count of bases not matched to a gene: 0. CDR3 loop: CASSLGTSGDTQYF. The CDR3 coding sequence is TGTGCCAGCAGCTTAGGGACTAGCGGGGATACGCAGTATTTT.

V gene TRBV5-4 combines with J gene TRBJ2-1; D is uncertain. CDR1 and CDR2 (germline): SGHNT, YYREEE (reference sequence). Trimming left V 4 bases short and J 3 bases short, with 8 bases between. The CDR3 loop spans 13 amino acids. The CDR3 spells CASSVRYYNEQFF. The DNA of the CDR3 is TGTGCCAGCAGCGTGAGATACTACAATGAGCAGTTCTTC.

This clone was seen once. The chain is built from TRBV19 and TRBJ2-1; D is unclear. CDR3 size: 14 residues. Germline values: CDR1 LNHDA, CDR2 SQIVND (reference sequence). V was shortened by 1 base and J by 8 bases, with 12 bases between the two germline ends. In nucleotides, the CDR3 is TGTGCCAGTAGTATAGTGGGCGGAGCAGATGAGCAGTTCTTC. It encodes CASSIVGGADEQFF.

The chain carries TRBV9 and TRBJ1-2; no clear D. The CDR3 covers 14 residues. Trimming stripped 2 bases from V and 4 bases from J, with 12 bases between. Germline lookup yields CDR1 SGDLS and CDR2 YYNGEE. The chain's CDR3 is CASSVGGEAYGYTF. The CDR3 DNA follows: TGTGCCAGCAGCGTTGGCGGGGAGGCCTATGGCTACACCTTC.

This chain uses TRBV2 with TRBJ1-1, with unresolved D. Germline-derived CDR1 and CDR2 are SNHLY and FYNNEI. With 3 bases removed from V and 5 bases from J, the gap between germline ends came to 13 bases. CDR3 length: 14 residues. DNA of the CDR3: TGTGCCAGCAGTGAGGCGGCAGTGTATACTGAAGCTTTCTTT. As protein: CASSEAAVYTEAFF.

The genes are TRBV9 and TRBJ2-3; TRBD2 aligns across 14 bases. Losses at the gene ends were 3 bases for V and 5 bases for J; bases not matched to a gene: 8. The CDR3 has 17 residues. CDR1 SGDLS and CDR2 YYNGEE come from the germline V gene. The CDR3 here is CASSAQTSGGELDTQYF. The CDR3 nucleotides are TGTGCCAGCAGCGCTCAGACTAGCGGGGGGGAGCTAGATACGCAGTATTTT. Looking up the rest from reference TRBV9 and TRBJ2-3 gives the full variable domain: DSGVTQTPKHLITATGQRVTLRCSPRSGDLSVYWYQQSLDQGLQFLIQYYNGEERAKGNILERFSAQQFPDLHSELNLSSLELGDSALYFCASSAQTSGGELDTQYFGPGTRLTVL.

V is TRBV29-1 and J is TRBJ2-7, with a possible D match to TRBD1 (6 bases). Trimming removed 6 bases at V and 3 bases at J, with 15 bases between. CDR1 and CDR2 (germline): SQVTM, ANQGSEA. There are 13 residues in the CDR3. This CDR3 reads CSVLQGLGYEQYF. Written as DNA, the CDR3 is TGCAGCGTACTACAGGGTCTGGGCTACGAGCAGTACTTC.

CDR3 loop: CASSLIRGPLNSPLHF. DNA for the CDR3: TGTGCCAGCAGCTTAATAAGGGGGCCATTGAATTCACCCCTCCACTTT. The chain combines TRBV7-7 with TRBJ1-6; 7 bases map to TRBD1. V shed 2 bases, J shed 7 bases, and the junction held 8 bases outside the gene matches. This CDR3 contains 16 residues. Germline V gene lookup returns CDR1 SSHAT and CDR2 FNYEAQ (reference sequence).

CDR3 sequence (DNA): TGTGCCAGCTCGCGGAGCCCCACAGATACGCAGTATTTT. Translation: CASSRSPTDTQYF. The genes are TRBV6-4 and TRBJ2-3; D is unresolved. Trimming removed 8 bases at V and 2 bases at J, with 11 bases between. The CDR3 has 13 residues. Germline V gives CDR1 MRHNA, CDR2 SNTAGT.